The entry below gives a single T cell receptor (beta chain) sequence along with its context. The record originates from a study of blood T cells in healthy people across ages. Using a J-beta primer mix together with a sample-barcoded 5' primer, a second PCR was run for about 6 to 12 cycles. TCRdb itself ran the 5' RACE reads through MiXCR, one entry per CDR3 protein. The sample contains over a million distinct CDR3 sequences, approximately 59% of which appear only once. The sequenced sample consisted of blood. This clonotype was sampled from a man aged 18 to 29 in good health.

CDR3 coding DNA: TGTGCCAGCAGCTTCTTTGGGGCCTTTAAGGACAATGAGCAGTTCTTC. Translation: CASSFFGAFKDNEQFF. The chain couples TRBV7-9 to TRBJ2-1; D possibly corresponds to TRBD1 (5 bases). The CDR3 has 16 amino acids. CDR1 and CDR2 from the germline V gene are SEHNR and FQNEAQ (reference sequence). Trimming left V 3 bases short and J 5 bases short, with 17 bases between.